This TCR beta chain came from a study of blood T cell repertoires in COVID-19. Study-level information: COVID-19 samples from acute and convalescent phases originated in the United States, Italy and Spain.

Sequenced by immunoSEQ multiplex PCR; TCRdb stores in-frame clones only, minus some. The data contain under 150,000 clones, about 82% of them singletons. This clone came up a few times. Looked up from germline, CDR1 is SGHKS and CDR2 is YYEKEE (reference sequence). The length of the CDR3 is 15 residues. V lost 3 bases and J lost 4; bases outside the gene matches: 9. V is TRBV5-5 and J is TRBJ1-2; 7 bases match TRBD1. Sequences were obtained from PBMCs or T cells enriched from blood (not recorded which). The receptor's source is a woman aged 40 to 50 who had recovered from COVID-19. The CDR3 loop is CASSYDRVGTYGYTF. The CDR3 DNA reads as TGTGCCAGCAGCTATGACAGGGTAGGGACCTATGGCTACACCTTC.